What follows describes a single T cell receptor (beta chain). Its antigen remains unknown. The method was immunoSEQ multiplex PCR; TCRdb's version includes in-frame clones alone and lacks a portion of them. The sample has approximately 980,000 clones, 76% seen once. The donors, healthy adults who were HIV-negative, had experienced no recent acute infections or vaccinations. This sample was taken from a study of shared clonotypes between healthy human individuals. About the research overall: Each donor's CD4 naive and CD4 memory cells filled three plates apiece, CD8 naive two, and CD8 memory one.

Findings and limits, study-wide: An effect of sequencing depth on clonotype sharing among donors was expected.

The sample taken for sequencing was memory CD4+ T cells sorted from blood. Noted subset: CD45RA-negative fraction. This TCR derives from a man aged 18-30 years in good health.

The chain's CDR3 is CASSLGRSYSGEQYF. The CDR3 nucleotides read TGTGCCAGCAGCTTAGGACGTAGCTACTCTGGAGAGCAGTACTTC. This sequence joins TRBV11-1 and TRBJ2-7; no clear D gene. The CDR3 length is 15 residues. Deletions cut 1 base from V and 7 bases from J, with 17 bases between. Germline values: CDR1 SGHAT, CDR2 FQDESV (reference sequence). The whole variable domain, remainder taken from reference TRBV11-1 and TRBJ2-7, is EAEVAQSPRYKITEKSQAVAFWCDPISGHATLYWYRQILGQGPELLVQFQDESVVDDSQLPKDRFSAERLKGVDSTLKIQPAELGDSAMYLCASSLGRSYSGEQYFGPGTRLTVT.